This T cell receptor (beta chain) was recovered during a study of shared T cell receptors in the human thymus. Measured with immunoSEQ multiplex PCR; TCRdb has only the in-frame clones, and not every one. The top ten clones hold around 0.0099% of a sample with around 730,000 clones, 80% to 90% of them seen once. The V gene end was trimmed by 6 bases and the J gene end by 0 bases; junction bases not matched to a gene: 14. Germline V gene lookup returns CDR1 KGHSH and CDR2 LQKENI. The CDR3 is 18 residues long. These data were also filed under a second study, of human thymus T cells.

The sequence came from a girl under three years old with a congenital heart defect. This rearrangement joins TRBV18 to TRBJ1-3; 7 bases are shared with TRBD1. The sample taken for sequencing was thymocytes. The DNA for the CDR3 is TGTGCCAGCTCCAATCCCCGACAGGGAGGTTTCTCTGGAAACACCATATATTTT. Amino acid sequence: CASSNPRQGGFSGNTIYF.